The rows below give T cell receptor beta chains drawn from one sample of a study of cytomegalovirus exposure and HLA in healthy donors. TCRdb's copy holds only in-frame clones and misses some; the assay was immunoSEQ multiplex PCR. The sample yields about 160,000 clones, approximately 78% seen once. Material: PBMCs. The source is a woman in her thirties or forties in good health and CMV-seronegative. Each CDR3 is given with its conserved first and last residue. A D gene is named only where the DNA matches it firmly. Only some rows state a clone size, as once, few, many or a class for expanded clones.

clone_size: .; j_call: TRBJ1-3; v_call: TRBV7-9; d_call: .; cdr3_aa: CASSQQTGNTIYF; cdr3_nt: TGTGCCAGCAGCCAACAGACTGGAAACACCATATATTTT
clone_size: .; j_call: TRBJ2-1; v_call: TRBV7-3; d_call: TRBD2; cdr3_aa: CASSPGTSTGEQFF; cdr3_nt: TGTGCCAGCAGCCCGGGGACTAGCACTGGTGAGCAGTTCTTC
clone_size: few; j_call: TRBJ1-2; v_call: TRBV28; d_call: TRBD1; cdr3_aa: CASSPPGQPWGYTF; cdr3_nt: TGTGCCAGCAGTCCCCCGGGACAGCCGTGGGGCTACACCTTC
clone_size: .; j_call: TRBJ1-5; v_call: TRBV4-3; d_call: TRBD1; cdr3_aa: CASSQSRVRGPGAQHF; cdr3_nt: TGCGCCAGCAGCCAATCACGGGTGAGGGGGCCGGGAGCCCAGCATTTT
clone_size: .; j_call: TRBJ1-1; v_call: TRBV28; d_call: TRBD1; cdr3_aa: CASSQRQGALPFF; cdr3_nt: TGTGCCAGCAGCCAGAGACAGGGGGCCCTACCTTTCTTT
clone_size: .; j_call: TRBJ1-4; v_call: TRBV28; d_call: TRBD1; cdr3_aa: CATFPGQGRKLFF; cdr3_nt: TGTGCCACCTTCCCGGGACAGGGGAGAAAACTGTTTTTT
clone_size: .; j_call: TRBJ1-5; v_call: TRBV6-5; d_call: .; cdr3_aa: CASRPYRISNQPQHF; cdr3_nt: TGTGCCAGCAGACCATACAGGATTAGCAATCAGCCCCAGCATTTT
clone_size: .; j_call: TRBJ2-7; v_call: TRBV4-2; d_call: TRBD1; cdr3_aa: CASSQFGTGISYEQYF; cdr3_nt: TGTGCCAGCAGCCAATTTGGGACAGGGATTTCCTACGAGCAGTACTTC
clone_size: .; j_call: TRBJ1-5; v_call: TRBV6-5; d_call: .; cdr3_aa: CASRKQVGNQPQHF; cdr3_nt: TGTGCCAGCAGAAAACAAGTCGGGAATCAGCCCCAGCATTTT
clone_size: .; j_call: TRBJ1-1; v_call: TRBV7-9; d_call: TRBD1; cdr3_aa: CASSGGDRTTEAFF; cdr3_nt: TGTGCCAGCAGCGGAGGGGACAGAACCACTGAAGCTTTCTTT
clone_size: .; j_call: TRBJ2-5; v_call: TRBV2; d_call: TRBD2; cdr3_aa: CASRRTSPRETQYF; cdr3_nt: TGTGCCAGCAGACGGACTAGTCCTCGGGAGACCCAGTACTTC
clone_size: .; j_call: TRBJ1-6; v_call: TRBV6-5; d_call: TRBD1; cdr3_aa: CASSTGTANSPLHF; cdr3_nt: TGTGCCAGCAGTACCGGGACAGCCAATTCACCCCTCCACTTT
clone_size: .; j_call: TRBJ2-4; v_call: TRBV18; d_call: .; cdr3_aa: CASSAIRENIQYF; cdr3_nt: TGTGCCAGCTCGGCGATTCGGGAAAACATTCAGTACTTC
clone_size: .; j_call: TRBJ1-1; v_call: TRBV5-6; d_call: .; cdr3_aa: CASSFGAGANTEAFF; cdr3_nt: TGTGCCAGCAGCTTCGGGGCAGGGGCGAACACTGAAGCTTTCTTT
clone_size: once; j_call: TRBJ1-4; v_call: TRBV7-9; d_call: TRBD1; cdr3_aa: CASSTSPGTAPTNEKLFF; cdr3_nt: TGTGCCAGCAGCACTAGTCCCGGGACAGCCCCAACTAATGAAAAACTGTTTTTT
clone_size: once; j_call: TRBJ2-7; v_call: TRBV7-2; d_call: TRBD2; cdr3_aa: CASSSGVGLATYEQYF; cdr3_nt: TGTGCCAGCAGCTCCGGAGTGGGACTAGCGACCTACGAGCAGTACTTC
clone_size: .; j_call: TRBJ2-1; v_call: TRBV11-3; d_call: TRBD2; cdr3_aa: CASSSPKASGGLSSYNEQFF; cdr3_nt: TGTGCCAGCAGCTCACCCAAGGCTAGCGGGGGGCTTAGCTCCTACAATGAGCAGTTCTTC
clone_size: .; j_call: TRBJ2-1; v_call: TRBV29-1; d_call: .; cdr3_aa: CSVTAGWYNEQFF; cdr3_nt: TGCAGCGTGACGGCGGGGTGGTACAATGAGCAGTTCTTC
clone_size: .; j_call: TRBJ1-2; v_call: TRBV5-1; d_call: TRBD1; cdr3_aa: CASKRTGTDNYGYTF; cdr3_nt: TGCGCCAGCAAGAGGACCGGGACAGATAACTATGGCTACACCTTC
clone_size: .; j_call: TRBJ2-6; v_call: TRBV7-3; d_call: .; cdr3_aa: CASSRGSSGANVLTF; cdr3_nt: TGTGCCAGCAGCCGGGGGTCCTCTGGGGCCAACGTCCTGACTTTC